Below, 12 T cell receptor beta chains from the same sample are listed, as sequenced in a study of T cell responses to AZD1222 COVID-19 vaccine (dated by TCRdb to the early 2020s). The time point label of this sample denotes: baseline before first vaccination. Library preparation used the immunoSEQ multiplex PCR assay. TCRdb holds this immuneACCESS table with in-frame rearrangements only. Some clones are missing; in checked studies, unresolved V genes explain under half, and the rest has no known cause. Recorded for this sample are 90,000 to 95,000 clones; 70% to 90% of them occurred a single time. The ten largest clones add up to 15% to 20% of the sample. The material sequenced was peripheral blood, taken on day 0 of AZD1222 vaccination. Receptor source: an adult in good health.

The rearrangement uses TRBV18 and TRBJ2-7; 7 positions match TRBD1. This CDR3 is built from 15 residues. J gave up 0 bases and V 0 bases, and 2 bases lay outside the gene matches. CDR1 is KGHSH and CDR2 is LQKENI in the germline V gene. The CDR3 bases are TGTGCCAGCTCACCACCGGACAGGAGCTCCTACGAGCAGTACTTC. Translating gives CASSPPDRSSYEQYF.

CDR3 sequence: CASSPVLASGNTIYF. The CDR3 nucleotides read TGCGCCAGCAGCCCCGTTTTAGCTTCTGGAAACACCATATATTTT. This sequence joins TRBV5-1 and TRBJ1-3, with D uncertain. CDR1 and CDR2 from the germline V gene are SGHRS and YFSETQ. V dropped 4 bases and J dropped 1 base, with 12 bases sitting between them. The length of the CDR3 is 15 residues.

The chain uses TRBV12-3 or TRBV12-4 and TRBJ2-7; D is possibly TRBD2 (5 bases). The CDR3 length is 13 residues. Trimming removed 5 bases at V and 6 bases at J, with 14 bases between. This chain's CDR3 is CASSLDSAAEQYF. CDR3 sequence (DNA): TGTGCCAGCAGTCTGGACTCTGCCGCCGAGCAGTACTTC.

This chain joins TRBV3-1 (or the pseudogene TRBV3-2) and TRBJ2-1, with D possibly being TRBD2 (6 bases). This CDR3 contains 15 residues. The germline V gene has CDR1 LGHDT and CDR2 YNNKEL (reference sequence). V dropped 0 bases and J dropped 8 bases, with 14 bases sitting between them. The CDR3 DNA is TGTGCCAGCAGCCAAGAGGCGTGGAGGGCGCATGAGCAGTTCTTC. It encodes CASSQEAWRAHEQFF.

The chain joins TRBV28 to TRBJ2-1, with D perhaps TRBD2 (5 bases). Trimming pared 6 bases from V and 2 bases from J, leaving 14 bases between. The length of the CDR3 is 15 residues. Per germline, CDR1 MDHEN and CDR2 SYDVKM. The CDR3 bases are TGTGCCAGCAGCCGCAACCGGGGAGCCTACAATGAGCAGTTCTTC. This sequence encodes CASSRNRGAYNEQFF.

V usage is TRBV6-2 or TRBV6-3 and J usage is TRBJ2-7, with D possibly TRBD2 on 8 matching bases. This CDR3 contains 17 residues. V gave up 4 bases and J gave up 6 bases, with 25 bases separating them. CDR1 is MNHEY, CDR2 SVGEGT, per germline. As DNA, the CDR3 is TGTGCCAGCAGTTCATTCCCGGGACAGCCGGGGGGGTCCGAGCAGTACTTC. The encoded protein is CASSSFPGQPGGSEQYF.

There are a few counts of this clone. V is TRBV3-1 (or the pseudogene TRBV3-2) and J is TRBJ2-7, with TRBD2 matching 7 bases. The V and J ends lost 4 bases and 5 bases, in that order; junction bases with no gene match: 11. The length of the CDR3 is 15 residues. The germline CDR1 and CDR2 sequences are LGHDT and YNNKEL (reference sequence). The CDR3 spells CASSPRWGEGNEQYF. The CDR3 DNA reads TGTGCCAGCAGCCCCCGGTGGGGGGAGGGCAACGAGCAGTACTTC.

The chain recombines TRBV19 with TRBJ1-5; possibly TRBD1 for D (5 bases). The CDR3 contains 13 residues. CDR1 is LNHDA and CDR2 is SQIVND in the germline V gene (reference sequence). Trimming cost V 3 bases and J 6 bases, with 9 bases left between them. This CDR3 reads CASSIQGGQPQHF. In DNA form, the CDR3 reads TGTGCCAGTAGTATCCAGGGCGGTCAGCCCCAGCATTTT.

V is TRBV18 and J is TRBJ2-7; the D gene is possibly TRBD1 (6 bases). Germline CDR1 and CDR2: KGHSH and LQKENI. This CDR3 has 13 amino acids. V was clipped by 2 bases and J by 3 bases, with 8 bases between them. Here the CDR3 DNA reads TGTGCCAGCTCACCAGTAGGGGGCTACGAGCAGTACTTC. Its protein is CASSPVGGYEQYF.

The rearrangement links TRBV6-4 to TRBJ2-3; possibly TRBD2 for D (6 bases). The V and J ends lost 2 bases and 0 bases respectively, with 9 bases between them. CDR1 and CDR2 from the germline V gene are MRHNA and SNTAGT. The CDR3 covers 15 residues. The CDR3 DNA reads as TGTGCCAGCAGTGACCGGGGGATGAGCACAGATACGCAGTATTTT. Residues: CASSDRGMSTDTQYF.

The CDR3, as DNA: TGTGCCAGCAGCTTGATCGGACTAGCTGCCTACAATGAGCAGTTCTTC. Protein sequence: CASSLIGLAAYNEQFF. The genes are TRBV7-3 and TRBJ2-1; TRBD2 matches at 8 bases. The CDR3 sequence is 16 residues long. Germline V CDR1 and CDR2: SGHTA, FQGTGA. J gave up 2 bases and V 3 bases, and 6 bases lay outside the gene matches. The complete variable domain, with remaining parts taken from reference TRBV7-3 and TRBJ2-1, reads GAGVSQTPSNKVTEKGKYVELRCDPISGHTALYWYRQSLGQGPEFLIYFQGTGAADDSGLPNDRFFAVRPEGSVSTLKIQRTERGDSAVYLCASSLIGLAAYNEQFFGPGTRLTVL.

This rearrangement joins TRBV28 to TRBJ1-2; 8 positions agree with TRBD1. Per germline, CDR1 MDHEN and CDR2 SYDVKM. The length of the CDR3 is 16 residues. J gave up 5 bases and V 5 bases, and 13 bases lay outside the gene matches. CDR3 residues: CASSGPSEDRAYGYTF. In DNA, the CDR3 is TGTGCCAGCAGTGGCCCATCAGAGGACAGGGCTTATGGCTACACCTTC.